The next 20 T cell receptor beta chains were all read from a single sample in a study of shared clonotypes between healthy human individuals. Naivety among CD8 cells was defined by CD45RO negativity and positive CCR7 selection, thereby excluding terminally differentiated effector memory CD45RA+ cells. Assay used: immunoSEQ multiplex PCR; TCRdb lists only in-frame clones, some missing. Seen here are about 2.1 million clones, about 92% observed once, and the top ten hold 1.5% to 2%. Sequenced sample: naive CD8+ T cells from PBMCs. These receptors all come from a man between 18 and 29 years old in good health. Some clones in this sample may be carry-over from other donors' samples.

This chain links TRBV28 with TRBJ2-4, with D uncertain. CDR1 and CDR2 from the germline V gene are MDHEN and SYDVKM. V lost 2 bases, J lost 0 bases, and 17 bases lay in between. This CDR3 comprises 18 residues. CDR3 protein: CASSLGSLSSLAKNIQYF. The CDR3 nucleotides are TGTGCCAGCAGTTTAGGGTCTCTGTCCTCTCTAGCCAAAAACATTCAGTACTTC.

The chain carries TRBV7-6 and TRBJ2-3, with D perhaps matching TRBD2 (5 bases). The length of the CDR3 is 11 residues. Trimming cost V 5 bases and J 7 bases, with 7 bases left between them. Looked up from germline, CDR1 is SGHVS and CDR2 is FNYEAQ. The CDR3 DNA reads as TGTGCCAGCAGCCCGGGGTATACGCAGTATTTT. This sequence encodes CASSPGYTQYF.

The chain couples TRBV5-1 to TRBJ2-3; 11 nucleotides line up with TRBD1. Trimming removed 3 bases from V and 2 bases from J; junction bases left unmatched: 11. The CDR3 length is 18 residues. Germline values: CDR1 SGHRS, CDR2 YFSETQ. CDR3 nucleotides: TGCGCCAGCAGCTCGCCCAAGGACAGGGGGCTGAACACAGATACGCAGTATTTT. Its translation: CASSSPKDRGLNTDTQYF.

The gene calls are TRBV28 and TRBJ1-1; D remains ambiguous. Germline V gene lookup returns CDR1 MDHEN and CDR2 SYDVKM. This CDR3 is built from 14 residues. V gave up 2 bases and J gave up 6 bases, with 13 bases separating them. CDR3 protein: CASSLGRLDPEAFF. CDR3 DNA sequence: TGTGCCAGCAGTTTAGGCCGGTTAGACCCTGAAGCTTTCTTT.

The CDR3 bases are TGTGCCAGCAGCGCCACTAGCAATCCTGAGACCCAGTACTTC. Protein sequence: CASSATSNPETQYF. The V call is TRBV11-3, the J call TRBJ2-5, with TRBD2 as a possible D gene (6 bases). The length of the CDR3 is 14 residues. Germline CDR1 and CDR2: SGHNT and YENEEA. Between the trimmed V and J ends, which lost 5 bases and 5 bases, there was a span of 15 bases.

The chain employs TRBV4-1 and TRBJ2-7; no clear D. V was shortened by 4 bases and J by 6 bases, with 16 bases between the two germline ends. Germline CDR1 reads MGHRA; CDR2 reads YSYEKL. The CDR3 runs to 14 residues. CDR3 sequence (DNA): TGCGCCAGCAGCCCTGTATCGGAGTTCGGCGAGCAGTACTTC. Its protein product is CASSPVSEFGEQYF.

This clone has more than one count but fewer than ten. V and J are TRBV4-2 and TRBJ1-1, with TRBD1 identical over 7 bases. The CDR3 is 11 amino acids. Germline loops: CDR1 LGHNA, CDR2 YNFKEQ. V shed 7 bases and J 10 bases; nucleotides not matched to a gene: 6. CDR3 in DNA: TGTGCCAGCATCGAAGGGGACAGAGCTTTCTTT. It codes for CASIEGDRAFF.

The table lists this clone with a count of one. The rearrangement joins TRBV19 to TRBJ2-2; D gene uncertain. The CDR3 loop spans 15 amino acids. CDR1 LNHDA and CDR2 SQIVND come from the germline V gene (reference sequence). V lost 3 bases and J 2 bases, leaving 10 bases between the germline ends. CDR3 residues: CASSISWHNTGELFF. DNA for the CDR3: TGTGCCAGTAGTATTTCTTGGCATAACACCGGGGAGCTGTTTTTT.

The chain joins TRBV27 to TRBJ2-3; TRBD1 aligns across 7 bases. CDR1 and CDR2 (germline): MNHEY, SMNVEV (reference sequence). V shed 6 bases, J shed 2 bases, and the junction held 11 bases outside the gene matches. CDR3 length: 16 amino acids. The CDR3 nucleotides read TGTGCCAGCAGCCTATCTCTGGGACAGATCACAGATACGCAGTATTTT. Translation gives CASSLSLGQITDTQYF.

The chain has TRBV4-1 and TRBJ2-7, with 8 bases aligning to TRBD1. Trimming at V came to 2 bases and at J to 3 bases, leaving 3 bases not matched to a gene. The germline V gene has CDR1 MGHRA and CDR2 YSYEKL. The CDR3 loop spans 14 amino acids. The CDR3 region has the DNA TGCGCCAGCAGCCAAATCGGGACAGGCTACGAGCAGTACTTC. The encoded protein is CASSQIGTGYEQYF.

The CDR3 DNA is TGTGCCAGCAGCTTGGGTGGGACAGCAAACTACGAGCAGTACTTC. Protein sequence: CASSLGGTANYEQYF. The chain links TRBV5-6 to TRBJ2-7, with 7 bases identical to TRBD1. CDR3 length equals 15 residues. V shed 0 bases and J 3 bases; nucleotides not matched to a gene: 6. Germline CDR1 SGHDT, CDR2 YYEEEE. The whole variable domain, filled in from reference TRBV5-6 and TRBJ2-7, reads DAGVTQSPTHLIKTRGQQVTLRCSPKSGHDTVSWYQQALGQGPQFIFQYYEEEERQRGNFPDRFSGHQFPNYSSELNVNALLLGDSALYLCASSLGGTANYEQYFGPGTRLTVT.

J is TRBJ2-7 and V is TRBV13; no clear D. Per the germline V gene, CDR1 is PRHDT and CDR2 is FYEKMQ (reference sequence). V was trimmed by 1 base and J by 3 bases, leaving 10 bases between them. The CDR3 is 14 residues long. The CDR3 DNA follows: TGTGCCAGCAGCTTAGAGTTAGCTTACTACGAGCAGTACTTC. Protein product: CASSLELAYYEQYF.

This clone was observed once. CDR3 region: CASRGLGLHEQYF. The CDR3 coding sequence is TGTGCCAGCAGGGGCCTGGGGCTCCACGAGCAGTACTTC. V is TRBV2 and J is TRBJ2-7; D may be TRBD1 (5 bases). The CDR3 sequence is 13 residues long. Germline V gives CDR1 SNHLY, CDR2 FYNNEI. The ends were cut back, 6 bases at V and 5 bases at J, with 14 bases in the middle.

To note about this clone: The identical CDR3 is also encoded by other nucleotide sequences in the sample. The chain recombines TRBV7-9 with TRBJ2-5; D may be TRBD2 (5 bases). The CDR3 covers 14 residues. Looked up from germline, CDR1 is SEHNR and CDR2 is FQNEAQ (reference sequence). V was shortened by 1 base and J by 1 base, with 7 bases between the two germline ends. CDR3 protein: CASSLGGVQETQYF. The CDR3 DNA follows: TGTGCCAGCAGCTTAGGGGGAGTCCAAGAGACCCAGTACTTC.

The V call is TRBV2, the J call TRBJ2-7, with D perhaps TRBD2 (5 bases). This CDR3 is built from 13 residues. Looked up from germline, CDR1 is SNHLY and CDR2 is FYNNEI. The germline V and J ends were trimmed by 7 bases and 2 bases, with 12 bases remaining between them. CDR3 nucleotides: TGTGCCAGCAAAAGGGAGCCCACCTACGAGCAGTACTTC. Protein product: CASKREPTYEQYF. The whole variable domain, remainder taken from reference TRBV2 and TRBJ2-7, is EPEVTQTPSHQVTQMGQEVILRCVPISNHLYFYWYRQILGQKVEFLVSFYNNEISEKSEIFDDQFSVERPDGSNFTLKIRSTKLEDSAMYFCASKREPTYEQYFGPGTRLTVT.

The chain links TRBV19 to TRBJ2-3, with a tentative D call TRBD1 (6 bases). This CDR3 is built from 14 residues. Germline lookup yields CDR1 LNHDA and CDR2 SQIVND (reference sequence). Trimming took off 5 bases at V and 5 bases at J, with 14 bases between the two ends. As DNA, the CDR3 is TGTGCCAGTAGTTGGGGCAGAGGGGGAGATACGCAGTATTTT. It codes for CASSWGRGGDTQYF.

The CDR3 here is CASSVDLGADGYTF. In DNA form, the CDR3 reads TGTGCCAGCAGCGTAGACCTGGGGGCGGACGGCTACACCTTC. The chain combines TRBV9 with TRBJ1-2, with D perhaps matching TRBD1 (6 bases). The CDR3 runs to 14 residues. Looked up from germline, CDR1 is SGDLS and CDR2 is YYNGEE. V was trimmed by 0 bases and J by 8 bases, leaving 14 bases between them.

The chain uses TRBV7-9 and TRBJ1-2, with 7 nucleotides matching TRBD1. The CDR3 runs 14 residues. Germline V CDR1 and CDR2: SEHNR, FQNEAQ (reference sequence). The ends lost 0 bases at V and 8 bases at J; junction bases unmatched: 6. CDR3 in amino acids: CASSLAGGGEGYTF. The CDR3 DNA reads as TGTGCCAGCAGCTTAGCGGGAGGGGGCGAAGGCTACACCTTC.

J is TRBJ2-7 and V is TRBV6-1; no firm D call. The CDR3 extends over 13 amino acids. The V and J ends lost 1 base and 7 bases respectively, with 11 bases between them. Germline V gene lookup returns CDR1 MNHNS and CDR2 SASEGT. As DNA, the CDR3 is TGTGCCAGCAGTGAAGGTTCAGTCATGGAGCAGTACTTC. This gives the protein CASSEGSVMEQYF.

This clone has a single count. This chain uses TRBV27 with TRBJ2-3; weak D call: TRBD2 (6 bases). The germline gives CDR1 MNHEY, CDR2 SMNVEV (reference sequence). The CDR3 extends over 16 amino acids. V was cut by 5 bases and J by 1 base, with 16 bases left in between. The CDR3 is CASSPRTTGGTDTQYF. Here the CDR3 DNA reads TGTGCCAGCAGTCCGCGGACGACGGGGGGCACAGATACGCAGTATTTT.